This T cell receptor (beta chain) was sequenced during a study of OX40 agonist ivuxolimab in advanced cancers. Using immunoSEQ multiplex PCR, the repertoire was profiled, and TCRdb retains in-frame clones only, with some absent. The sample records 90,000 or so clones, under 95% being singletons. Anyone with autoimmune disease history or systemic immunosuppression was excluded. Findings of the study overall: Clonal expansion from baseline to week 6 occurred in both CD4+ and CD8+ T cells.

This clone was picked up one time. Its specificity is not known. Germline CDR1 reads SGHVS; CDR2 reads FQNEAQ. CDR3 size: 14 residues. Trimming took 1 base from V and 6 from J, leaving 12 bases between them. The chain has TRBV7-8 and TRBJ1-2, with TRBD1 as a possible D gene (6 bases). Sequencing was performed on CD4+ or CD8+ T cells sorted from blood, taken in a trial of the OX40 agonist ivuxolimab. This sequence was found in an adult with an advanced solid tumor such as melanoma, head and neck, liver or kidney cancer. In DNA form, the CDR3 reads TGTGCCAGCAGCTTAGGGAGAGGGGGGGATGGCTACACCTTC. This sequence encodes CASSLGRGGDGYTF.